This T cell receptor (beta chain) was observed in a study of identical twins. One entry per CDR3 protein, called by TCRdb with MiXCR from the 5' RACE reads. Counted here are 450,000 to 600,000 distinct CDR3 sequences, 20% to 25% occurring once; the ten biggest clones make up approximately 0.52%. A few counts support this clonotype. The CDR3 contains 13 residues. Trimming left V 7 bases short and J 8 bases short, with 15 bases between. CDR1 and CDR2 from the germline V gene are MNHNY and SVGAGI (reference sequence). These data are also associated with another study on yellow fever vaccine responses in identical twins.

This TCR derives from a young woman in good health. The specimen sequenced was CD4+ T cells sorted from blood. V and J are TRBV6-6 and TRBJ2-1, with D uncertain. The CDR3 sequence is CASTNPQFYEQFF. CDR3 in DNA: TGTGCCAGCACAAACCCACAGTTCTATGAGCAGTTCTTC.